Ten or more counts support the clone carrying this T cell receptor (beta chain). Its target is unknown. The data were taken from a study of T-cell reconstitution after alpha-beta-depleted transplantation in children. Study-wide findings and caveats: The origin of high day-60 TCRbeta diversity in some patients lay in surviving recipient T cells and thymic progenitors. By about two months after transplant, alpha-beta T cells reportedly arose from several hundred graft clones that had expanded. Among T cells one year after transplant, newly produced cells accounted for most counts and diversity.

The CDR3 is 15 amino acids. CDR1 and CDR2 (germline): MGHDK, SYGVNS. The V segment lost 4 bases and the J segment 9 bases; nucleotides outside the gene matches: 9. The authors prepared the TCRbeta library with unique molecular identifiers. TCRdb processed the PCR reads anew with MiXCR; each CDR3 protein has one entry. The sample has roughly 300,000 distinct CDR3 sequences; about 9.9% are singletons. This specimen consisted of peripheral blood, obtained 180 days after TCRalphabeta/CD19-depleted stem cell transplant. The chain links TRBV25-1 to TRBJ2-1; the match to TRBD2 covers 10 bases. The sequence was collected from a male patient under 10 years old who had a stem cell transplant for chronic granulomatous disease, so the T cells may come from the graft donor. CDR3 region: CASSAVAGGIGEQFF. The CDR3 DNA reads TGTGCCAGCAGTGCTGTAGCGGGGGGCATTGGTGAGCAGTTCTTC.